Presented here are 6 T cell receptor beta chains from one specimen sequenced in a study of CD8+ T cells in alopecia areata (dated by TCRdb to about 2018). Preparation of the library involved the immunoSEQ multiplex PCR assay. RNA was extracted from all samples and reverse transcribed into cDNA, which served as template for TCR sequencing. TCRdb carries this immuneACCESS record with in-frame sequences only. Its versions omit some clonotypes, under half of them owing to an unresolved V gene in the studies checked, with the rest unexplained. The sample has 160,000 or so clones on record, approximately 53% of them singletons. The ten most abundant clones make up roughly a fifth of the sample. Reading the label with the study, this specimen's time point is: baseline before oral tofacitinib. The starting material was CD8+ T cells sorted from blood, obtained at week 0. These TCRs come from a human donor with alopecia areata.

The sample holds a few counts of this clone. The chain employs TRBV5-6 and TRBJ1-2; D perhaps matches TRBD1 (6 bases). The germline gives CDR1 SGHDT, CDR2 YYEEEE. The CDR3 has 11 amino acids. Trimming stripped 1 base from V and 13 bases from J, with 11 bases between. The CDR3 DNA is TGTGCCAGCAGCTTGAACAGGGACGTCACCTTC. It is translated as CASSLNRDVTF. The variable domain in full, completed from reference TRBV5-6 and TRBJ1-2, reads DAGVTQSPTHLIKTRGQQVTLRCSPKSGHDTVSWYQQALGQGPQFIFQYYEEEERQRGNFPDRFSGHQFPNYSSELNVNALLLGDSALYLCASSLNRDVTFGSGTRLTVV.

This clone has only a few counts. This chain connects TRBV5-1 to TRBJ2-1; D unclear. CDR1 and CDR2 (germline): SGHRS, YFSETQ. With 4 bases removed from V and 5 bases from J, the gap between germline ends came to 4 bases. This CDR3 is built from 11 residues. CDR3 DNA: TGCGCCAGCAGCCAAAACAATGAGCAGTTCTTC. Amino acid sequence: CASSQNNEQFF. Looking up the rest from reference TRBV5-1 and TRBJ2-1 gives the full variable domain: KAGVTQTPRYLIKTRGQQVTLSCSPISGHRSVSWYQQTPGQGLQFLFEYFSETQRNKGNFPGRFSGRQFSNSRSEMNVSTLELGDSALYLCASSQNNEQFFGPGTRLTVL.

The rearrangement uses TRBV30 and TRBJ2-7; D possibly uses TRBD1 or TRBD2 (6 bases each). Germline CDR1 reads GTSNPN; CDR2 reads SVGIG (reference sequence). Trimming left V 0 bases short and J 3 bases short, with 18 bases between. The CDR3 runs 16 residues. The CDR3 bases are TGTGCCTGGAGTGTTTCGGGGGCGGGAAGCCTCTACGAGCAGTACTTC. It codes for CAWSVSGAGSLYEQYF.

This clone was counted a few times. The chain carries TRBV9 and TRBJ2-5; tentative D call: TRBD2 (6 bases). The CDR3 runs to 13 residues. Trimming cost V 4 bases and J 5 bases, with 12 bases left between them. CDR1 and CDR2 from the germline V gene are SGDLS and YYNGEE. The CDR3 region is CASSSRAGETQYF. The DNA for the CDR3 is TGTGCCAGCAGCAGCCGGGCGGGGGAGACCCAGTACTTC.

The rearrangement links TRBV4-3 to TRBJ2-1; D not certain. The germline V gene encodes CDR1 LGHNA and CDR2 YSLEER. The CDR3 loop spans 14 amino acids. The germline V and J ends were trimmed by 1 base and 8 bases, with 12 bases remaining between them. The CDR3 coding sequence is TGCGCCAGCAGCCAAGCCGCAGGAGACTATGAGCAGTTCTTC. This sequence encodes CASSQAAGDYEQFF.

This chain uses TRBV4-1 with TRBJ1-2, with 9 nucleotides matching TRBD1. Germline-derived CDR1 and CDR2 are MGHRA and YSYEKL. Trimming cost V 1 base and J 10 bases; bases outside gene matches: 10. This CDR3 contains 15 residues. Here the CDR3 reads CASSQVPADRGHYTF. Written as DNA, the CDR3 is TGCGCCAGCAGCCAAGTCCCAGCGGACAGGGGACACTACACCTTC.